These T cell receptor beta chains were read from a single sample in a study of long-term antiretroviral therapy in people with HIV. Repertoires were generated with immunoSEQ multiplex PCR, while TCRdb's copy carries only in-frame clones and drops some. The sample yields 20,000 to 25,000 clones, approximately 76% seen once. Source: unsorted PBMCs, taken around 1.7 years before starting antiretroviral therapy. The source is a woman aged 40 to 55 with HIV. The CDR3 runs from the conserved cysteine through the conserved F or W. The order of the fields is clone size, V gene, J gene, D gene, CDR3 protein, CDR3 DNA. A D gene is named only where the DNA matches it firmly. Rows give clone size only sometimes, using once, few, many, or a class for an expanded clone.

clone size: NA; V gene: TRBV6-1; J gene: TRBJ1-1; D gene: NA; CDR3 protein: CASSATGVNTEAFF; CDR3 DNA: TGTGCCAGCAGTGCGACAGGAGTTAACACTGAAGCTTTCTTT
clone size: few; V gene: TRBV10-3; J gene: TRBJ1-2; D gene: NA; CDR3 protein: CATGKEVTGYTF; CDR3 DNA: TGTGCCACAGGGAAGGAGGTTACCGGCTACACCTTC
clone size: few; V gene: TRBV25-1; J gene: TRBJ1-3; D gene: NA; CDR3 protein: CASSSDSGNTIYF; CDR3 DNA: TGTGCCAGCAGTTCGGATTCTGGAAACACCATATATTTT
clone size: NA; V gene: TRBV11-2; J gene: TRBJ1-5; D gene: NA; CDR3 protein: CASSLGGYSNQPQHF; CDR3 DNA: TGTGCCAGCAGCTTAGGGGGATATAGCAATCAGCCCCAGCATTTT
clone size: NA; V gene: TRBV2; J gene: TRBJ1-1; D gene: NA; CDR3 protein: CASRGGGSTEAFF; CDR3 DNA: TGTGCCAGCCGCGGAGGGGGTTCCACTGAAGCTTTCTTT
clone size: NA; V gene: TRBV13; J gene: TRBJ2-1; D gene: TRBD2; CDR3 protein: CASSFSGAAYNEQFF; CDR3 DNA: TGTGCCAGCAGCTTTAGCGGGGCCGCCTACAATGAGCAGTTCTTC
clone size: NA; V gene: TRBV7-2; J gene: TRBJ2-1; D gene: TRBD2; CDR3 protein: CASSLDSSGVYNEQFF; CDR3 DNA: TGTGCCAGCAGCTTAGATTCTAGCGGGGTTTACAATGAGCAGTTCTTC
clone size: NA; V gene: TRBV19; J gene: TRBJ1-5; D gene: NA; CDR3 protein: CASSIEDGYNQPQHF; CDR3 DNA: TGTGCCAGTAGTATAGAAGACGGCTACAATCAGCCCCAGCATTTT
clone size: NA; V gene: TRBV4-3; J gene: TRBJ2-7; D gene: NA; CDR3 protein: CASSQETAYEQYF; CDR3 DNA: TGCGCCAGCAGCCAAGAAACGGCCTACGAGCAGTACTTC
clone size: NA; V gene: TRBV27; J gene: TRBJ2-7; D gene: TRBD2; CDR3 protein: CASSSRLAAPYEQYF; CDR3 DNA: TGTGCCAGCAGTTCCAGACTAGCGGCCCCCTACGAGCAGTACTTC
clone size: NA; V gene: TRBV11-2; J gene: TRBJ2-1; D gene: TRBD1; CDR3 protein: CASSSDRVRGWNNEQFF; CDR3 DNA: TGTGCCAGCAGCTCGGACAGGGTGAGGGGTTGGAACAATGAGCAGTTCTTC
clone size: NA; V gene: TRBV10-1; J gene: TRBJ1-1; D gene: NA; CDR3 protein: CASSESRNTEAFF; CDR3 DNA: TGCGCCAGCAGTGAGTCAAGGAACACTGAAGCTTTCTTT
clone size: NA; V gene: TRBV5-4; J gene: TRBJ2-5; D gene: TRBD1; CDR3 protein: CAISSTGIETQYF; CDR3 DNA: TGTGCCATCTCTTCGACAGGGATAGAGACCCAGTACTTC
clone size: NA; V gene: TRBV5-1; J gene: TRBJ2-2; D gene: NA; CDR3 protein: CASSLVPSGELFF; CDR3 DNA: TGCGCCAGCAGCTTGGTACCCAGCGGGGAGCTGTTTTTT
clone size: NA; V gene: TRBV5-1; J gene: TRBJ2-7; D gene: TRBD2; CDR3 protein: CASKTLAGAYEQYF; CDR3 DNA: TGCGCCAGCAAGACACTAGCGGGGGCCTACGAGCAGTACTTC
clone size: NA; V gene: TRBV5-4; J gene: TRBJ2-7; D gene: NA; CDR3 protein: CASSLGSRPYEQYF; CDR3 DNA: TGTGCCAGCAGCTTGGGAAGCCGCCCCTACGAGCAGTACTTC
clone size: NA; V gene: TRBV2; J gene: TRBJ2-7; D gene: NA; CDR3 protein: CASKAQPESYEQYF; CDR3 DNA: TGTGCCAGCAAAGCACAGCCCGAGAGCTACGAGCAGTACTTC
clone size: once; V gene: TRBV4-1; J gene: TRBJ2-7; D gene: NA; CDR3 protein: CASSQFLEGTSYEQYF; CDR3 DNA: TGCGCCAGCAGCCAGTTTCTGGAGGGGACCTCCTACGAGCAGTACTTC
clone size: few; V gene: TRBV2; J gene: TRBJ2-7; D gene: NA; CDR3 protein: CASSDPGVVYEQYF; CDR3 DNA: TGTGCCAGCAGTGACCCCGGGGTTGTCTACGAGCAGTACTTC
clone size: few; V gene: TRBV6-5; J gene: TRBJ1-1; D gene: NA; CDR3 protein: CASSYSAGGTEAFF; CDR3 DNA: TGTGCCAGCAGTTACTCGGCTGGTGGCACTGAAGCTTTCTTT
clone size: NA; V gene: TRBV10-2; J gene: TRBJ1-2; D gene: NA; CDR3 protein: CATDLQGDNYGYTF; CDR3 DNA: TGCGCCACCGATCTCCAGGGCGATAACTATGGCTACACCTTC
clone size: NA; V gene: TRBV7-8; J gene: TRBJ2-3; D gene: NA; CDR3 protein: CASSLGGTTDTQYF; CDR3 DNA: TGTGCCAGCAGCTTAGGAGGGACCACAGATACGCAGTATTTT
clone size: NA; V gene: TRBV9; J gene: TRBJ2-1; D gene: NA; CDR3 protein: CASSVYNEQFF; CDR3 DNA: TGTGCCAGCAGCGTGTATAATGAGCAGTTCTTC
clone size: NA; V gene: TRBV5-6; J gene: TRBJ2-1; D gene: NA; CDR3 protein: CASSLLGGRSNEQFF; CDR3 DNA: TGTGCCAGCAGCTTGTTGGGGGGACGGTCGAATGAGCAGTTCTTC
clone size: once; V gene: TRBV11-3; J gene: TRBJ2-3; D gene: NA; CDR3 protein: CASSLGSGRADTQYF; CDR3 DNA: TGTGCCAGCAGCTTAGGGTCGGGGCGGGCAGATACGCAGTATTTT
clone size: NA; V gene: TRBV30; J gene: TRBJ2-2; D gene: NA; CDR3 protein: CAWVAGVNTGELFF; CDR3 DNA: TGTGCCTGGGTCGCAGGGGTGAACACCGGGGAGCTGTTTTTT
clone size: NA; V gene: TRBV9; J gene: TRBJ1-6; D gene: NA; CDR3 protein: CASSRGTYNSPLHF; CDR3 DNA: TGTGCCAGCAGCCGGGGTACCTATAATTCACCCCTCCACTTT
clone size: NA; V gene: TRBV4-1; J gene: TRBJ1-2; D gene: NA; CDR3 protein: CASSQASDGYWELSF; CDR3 DNA: TGCGCCAGCAGCCAGGCCTCGGATGGATATTGGGAACTCTCCTTC
clone size: NA; V gene: TRBV30; J gene: TRBJ1-3; D gene: NA; CDR3 protein: CAWKGIGRNTIYF; CDR3 DNA: TGTGCCTGGAAGGGGATTGGGAGAAACACCATATATTTT
clone size: NA; V gene: TRBV18; J gene: TRBJ1-4; D gene: TRBD1; CDR3 protein: CASSPHRDREDELFF; CDR3 DNA: TGTGCCAGCTCACCACACCGGGACAGGGAAGACGAACTGTTTTTT
clone size: NA; V gene: TRBV2; J gene: TRBJ1-2; D gene: NA; CDR3 protein: CASLGVRGYTF; CDR3 DNA: TGTGCCAGCCTGGGGGTTAGGGGCTACACCTTC
clone size: few; V gene: TRBV19; J gene: TRBJ2-1; D gene: NA; CDR3 protein: CASSIEGNEQFF; CDR3 DNA: TGTGCCAGTAGTATAGAGGGTAATGAGCAGTTCTTC
clone size: NA; V gene: TRBV2; J gene: TRBJ2-7; D gene: NA; CDR3 protein: CASRDSSYEQYF; CDR3 DNA: TGTGCCAGCAGGGACAGCTCCTACGAGCAGTACTTC
clone size: once; V gene: TRBV27; J gene: TRBJ1-5; D gene: NA; CDR3 protein: CASSSTTGISNQPQHF; CDR3 DNA: TGTGCCAGCAGTTCGACTACAGGGATTAGCAATCAGCCCCAGCATTTT
clone size: NA; V gene: TRBV7-9; J gene: TRBJ1-3; D gene: TRBD1; CDR3 protein: CASSPVRDRATIYF; CDR3 DNA: TGTGCCAGCAGCCCCGTCCGGGACAGAGCCACCATATATTTT
clone size: NA; V gene: TRBV7-8; J gene: TRBJ2-2; D gene: TRBD1; CDR3 protein: CASSYIQGVGELFF; CDR3 DNA: TGTGCCAGCAGCTATATCCAGGGGGTCGGGGAGCTGTTTTTT
clone size: NA; V gene: TRBV6-6; J gene: TRBJ1-1; D gene: NA; CDR3 protein: CASSYSTPMNTEAFF; CDR3 DNA: TGTGCCAGCAGTTACTCAACGCCAATGAACACTGAAGCTTTCTTT